A selection of T cell receptor beta chains follows, all from one sample in a study of cytomegalovirus exposure and HLA in healthy donors. Profiling relied on immunoSEQ multiplex PCR, and the TCRdb table lists in-frame clones only, not all of them. The sample includes 150,000 to 200,000 clones, around 87% of them seen just once. Sequencing used PBMCs. All receptors derive from a woman aged 18-29 years in good health and CMV-seronegative. The CDR3 runs from the conserved cysteine through the conserved F or W. Fields, in order: D gene, V gene, CDR3 length, J gene, clone size, CDR3 protein, CDR3 DNA. A D gene is named only where the DNA matches it firmly. Clone size is given for some rows only: seen once, a few or many times, or a class if the clone is expanded.

d_gene: TRBD2; v_gene: TRBV11-3; len: 19; j_gene: TRBJ2-2; abundance: NA; CDR3aa: CASKGFRAGDTSNTGELFF; CDR3nt: TGTGCCAGCAAGGGGTTTAGAGCGGGAGACACCTCGAACACCGGGGAGCTGTTTTTT
d_gene: TRBD1; v_gene: TRBV6-4; len: 15; j_gene: TRBJ2-3; abundance: NA; CDR3aa: CASSDVGQGPDTQYF; CDR3nt: TGTGCCAGCAGTGACGTGGGACAGGGTCCCGATACGCAGTATTTT
d_gene: NA; v_gene: TRBV2; len: 13; j_gene: TRBJ1-1; abundance: few; CDR3aa: CASSEWEDTEAFF; CDR3nt: TGTGCCAGCAGTGAATGGGAGGACACTGAAGCTTTCTTT
d_gene: NA; v_gene: TRBV6-4; len: 14; j_gene: TRBJ1-1; abundance: NA; CDR3aa: CASSVAGDNTEAFF; CDR3nt: TGTGCCAGCAGTGTTGCCGGGGATAACACTGAAGCTTTCTTT
d_gene: NA; v_gene: TRBV11-3; len: 14; j_gene: TRBJ2-5; abundance: NA; CDR3aa: CASSSTRSQETQYF; CDR3nt: TGTGCCAGCAGCTCGACTCGTTCACAAGAGACCCAGTACTTC
d_gene: NA; v_gene: TRBV29-1; len: 15; j_gene: TRBJ1-1; abundance: NA; CDR3aa: CSVVGGGQTNTEAFF; CDR3nt: TGCAGCGTTGTCGGGGGGGGACAAACGAACACTGAAGCTTTCTTT
d_gene: TRBD2; v_gene: TRBV2; len: 15; j_gene: TRBJ2-3; abundance: NA; CDR3aa: CASSGTSGPLDTQYF; CDR3nt: TGTGCCAGCAGTGGGACTAGCGGGCCCCTCGATACGCAGTATTTT
d_gene: TRBD2; v_gene: TRBV29-1; len: 15; j_gene: TRBJ2-1; abundance: NA; CDR3aa: CSVRKRTSGRTEQFF; CDR3nt: TGCAGCGTGCGAAAGAGGACTAGCGGGAGGACTGAGCAGTTCTTC
d_gene: TRBD2; v_gene: TRBV27; len: 18; j_gene: TRBJ2-7; abundance: NA; CDR3aa: CASSYNRLAGDVPYEQYF; CDR3nt: TGTGCCAGCAGCTACAACCGACTAGCGGGGGACGTCCCGTACGAGCAGTACTTC
d_gene: TRBD2; v_gene: TRBV5-1; len: 15; j_gene: TRBJ2-2; abundance: NA; CDR3aa: CASMYQAGEAGELFF; CDR3nt: TGCGCCAGCATGTATCAAGCGGGAGAGGCCGGGGAGCTGTTTTTT
d_gene: TRBD2; v_gene: TRBV4-2; len: 16; j_gene: TRBJ2-7; abundance: NA; CDR3aa: CASSQEGLAAAREQYF; CDR3nt: TGTGCCAGCAGCCAAGAAGGGCTAGCGGCCGCTCGGGAGCAGTACTTC
d_gene: NA; v_gene: TRBV7-2; len: 15; j_gene: TRBJ2-1; abundance: NA; CDR3aa: CASSLDPAGYNEQFF; CDR3nt: TGTGCCAGCAGCTTAGATCCCGCGGGATACAATGAGCAGTTCTTC
d_gene: NA; v_gene: TRBV6-5; len: 13; j_gene: TRBJ1-5; abundance: once; CDR3aa: CASSAGRNQPQHF; CDR3nt: TGTGCCAGCAGTGCGGGGCGCAATCAGCCCCAGCATTTT
d_gene: NA; v_gene: TRBV5-8; len: 17; j_gene: TRBJ2-1; abundance: NA; CDR3aa: CASSLVYGGGDPEIQFF; CDR3nt: TGTGCCAGCAGCTTGGTTTATGGGGGGGGCGACCCGGAGATACAGTTCTTC
d_gene: TRBD1; v_gene: TRBV5-1; len: 15; j_gene: TRBJ1-5; abundance: NA; CDR3aa: CASSLEGQGNQPQHF; CDR3nt: TGCGCCAGCAGCTTGGAGGGACAGGGCAATCAGCCCCAGCATTTT
d_gene: NA; v_gene: TRBV11-2; len: 13; j_gene: TRBJ2-1; abundance: NA; CDR3aa: CASSLGAAGEQFF; CDR3nt: TGTGCCAGCAGCCTTGGGGCAGCAGGCGAGCAGTTCTTC
d_gene: TRBD2; v_gene: TRBV28; len: 15; j_gene: TRBJ2-1; abundance: once; CDR3aa: CASSPPGLAGGEQFF; CDR3nt: TGTGCCAGCAGTCCCCCGGGACTAGCGGGGGGCGAGCAGTTCTTC
d_gene: NA; v_gene: TRBV11-3; len: 14; j_gene: TRBJ2-7; abundance: NA; CDR3aa: CASSRTGTAHEQYF; CDR3nt: TGTGCCAGCAGCCGGACCGGGACTGCGCACGAGCAGTACTTC
d_gene: NA; v_gene: TRBV6-6; len: 16; j_gene: TRBJ2-3; abundance: NA; CDR3aa: CASSYGPGSGTDTQYF; CDR3nt: TGTGCCAGCAGTTATGGCCCGGGGAGCGGCACAGATACGCAGTATTTT
d_gene: NA; v_gene: TRBV2; len: 14; j_gene: TRBJ2-5; abundance: NA; CDR3aa: CASSGGGVTETQYF; CDR3nt: TGTGCCAGCAGCGGGGGTGGGGTTACGGAGACCCAGTACTTC
d_gene: NA; v_gene: TRBV7-8; len: 14; j_gene: TRBJ2-7; abundance: few; CDR3aa: CASSLETGTYEQYF; CDR3nt: TGTGCCAGCAGCTTAGAGACAGGCACCTACGAGCAGTACTTC
d_gene: TRBD1; v_gene: TRBV18; len: 11; j_gene: TRBJ1-1; abundance: NA; CDR3aa: CASSDRAEAFF; CDR3nt: TGTGCCAGCTCTGACAGGGCTGAAGCTTTCTTT
d_gene: NA; v_gene: TRBV6-1; len: 17; j_gene: TRBJ1-6; abundance: NA; CDR3aa: CASSESRQSSYNSPLHF; CDR3nt: TGTGCCAGCAGTGAATCTCGACAGAGCTCCTATAATTCACCCCTCCACTTT
d_gene: TRBD2; v_gene: TRBV7-9; len: 15; j_gene: TRBJ2-1; abundance: once; CDR3aa: CASSYGLAGVNEQFF; CDR3nt: TGTGCCAGCAGCTACGGACTAGCGGGAGTGAATGAGCAGTTCTTC
d_gene: TRBD2; v_gene: TRBV5-6; len: 14; j_gene: TRBJ2-7; abundance: NA; CDR3aa: CASSWEGRSYEQYF; CDR3nt: TGTGCCAGCAGCTGGGAGGGCCGGTCCTACGAGCAGTACTTC
d_gene: TRBD2; v_gene: TRBV7-2; len: 13; j_gene: TRBJ2-3; abundance: NA; CDR3aa: CASSLGAGATQYF; CDR3nt: TGTGCCAGCAGCTTAGGCGCGGGAGCTACGCAGTATTTT
d_gene: TRBD1; v_gene: TRBV7-8; len: 16; j_gene: TRBJ1-5; abundance: NA; CDR3aa: CASSLEGALSNQPQHF; CDR3nt: TGTGCCAGCAGCTTAGAGGGGGCGTTGAGCAATCAGCCCCAGCATTTT
d_gene: NA; v_gene: TRBV6-5; len: 15; j_gene: TRBJ2-5; abundance: NA; CDR3aa: CASSFTGPSLGTQYF; CDR3nt: TGTGCCAGCAGTTTCACAGGGCCCTCTCTAGGGACCCAGTACTTC
d_gene: TRBD2; v_gene: TRBV28; len: 13; j_gene: TRBJ2-5; abundance: NA; CDR3aa: CASSSGGEETQYF; CDR3nt: TGTGCCAGCAGTTCGGGGGGGGAGGAGACCCAGTACTTC
d_gene: TRBD1; v_gene: TRBV5-4; len: 17; j_gene: TRBJ1-6; abundance: NA; CDR3aa: CASSALRDRDWNSPLHF; CDR3nt: TGTGCCAGCAGCGCCCTCCGGGACAGGGACTGGAATTCACCCCTCCACTTT
d_gene: TRBD1; v_gene: TRBV25-1; len: 14; j_gene: TRBJ2-2; abundance: NA; CDR3aa: CASGTGMNTGELFF; CDR3nt: TGTGCCAGCGGGACAGGGATGAACACCGGGGAGCTGTTTTTT
d_gene: NA; v_gene: TRBV27; len: 16; j_gene: TRBJ2-7; abundance: NA; CDR3aa: CASSLSVRQSAYEQYF; CDR3nt: TGTGCCAGCAGTTTATCCGTCAGGCAGTCGGCCTACGAGCAGTACTTC
d_gene: TRBD1; v_gene: TRBV23-1; len: 15; j_gene: TRBJ2-7; abundance: NA; CDR3aa: CASSPSPDRAYEQYF; CDR3nt: TGCGCCAGCAGTCCCTCCCCGGACAGGGCCTACGAGCAGTACTTC
d_gene: TRBD1; v_gene: TRBV27; len: 13; j_gene: TRBJ1-1; abundance: NA; CDR3aa: CASSLAGTVEAFF; CDR3nt: TGTGCCAGCAGTTTAGCGGGGACAGTTGAAGCTTTCTTT
d_gene: NA; v_gene: TRBV5-1; len: 14; j_gene: TRBJ1-3; abundance: NA; CDR3aa: CASRSTGYGNIIYF; CDR3nt: TGCGCCAGCAGAAGTACGGGGTATGGAAACATCATATATTTT